Below, 21 T cell receptor beta chains from the same sample are listed, as sequenced in a study of blood T cell repertoires in COVID-19. Sequenced by immunoSEQ multiplex PCR; TCRdb stores in-frame clones only, minus some. The table lists more than 130,000 clones, 85% to 90% of them singletons, with 3.5% to 4.5% in the top ten. The sample consisted of peripheral blood. The receptors derive from a woman in her thirties or forties with acute or convalescent COVID-19.

Concerning this clone: Other DNA sequences of this sample code for an identical CDR3. This chain connects TRBV5-1 to TRBJ2-7, with D maybe TRBD2 (5 bases). The CDR3 has 14 residues. The V and J ends lost 4 bases and 0 bases respectively, with 11 bases between them. Germline CDR1 reads SGHRS; CDR2 reads YFSETQ. The CDR3 spells CASSPRGSSYEQYF. In nucleotides, the CDR3 is TGCGCCAGCAGCCCTCGTGGGAGCTCCTACGAGCAGTACTTC.

The V gene is TRBV15, the J gene TRBJ2-7, with 10 nucleotides matching TRBD1. The CDR3 is 17 residues long. Germline V gene sequence: CDR1 LNHNV, CDR2 YYDKDF (reference sequence). Unmatched junction bases numbered 7, after V lost 0 bases and J lost 2 bases. CDR3: CATSRDGWGQGTYEQYF. The CDR3 coding sequence is TGTGCCACCAGCAGAGATGGATGGGGACAGGGGACCTACGAGCAGTACTTC.

This clone was detected only a few times. In DNA form, the CDR3 reads TGTGCCAGCAGTTTCTGGAACAGGGGGGCGAGCCTTGATGGCTACACCTTC. Amino acid sequence: CASSFWNRGASLDGYTF. The genes are TRBV28 and TRBJ1-2, with 8 bases aligning to TRBD1. V lost 3 bases to trimming and J lost 6 bases; unmatched junction nucleotides: 15. CDR3 length equals 17 residues. CDR1 is MDHEN, CDR2 SYDVKM, per germline.

For the CDR3, the DNA is TGTGCCAGCAGCCAAGATTTATTAGCGCCAGGCTACGAGCAGTACTTC. Residues: CASSQDLLAPGYEQYF. This chain connects TRBV4-2 to TRBJ2-7; TRBD2 is a possible D gene (5 bases). The CDR3 covers 16 residues. V lost 0 bases and J lost 3, with 15 bases in between. The V gene's germline CDR1 is LGHNA and CDR2 YNFKEQ.

The J gene is TRBJ2-7, the V gene TRBV7-9; D is perhaps TRBD2 (5 bases). CDR1 SEHNR and CDR2 FQNEAQ come from the germline V gene (reference sequence). The CDR3 has 14 residues. The V end lost 4 bases, the J end lost 2 bases, and 12 bases lay between the germline ends. The CDR3, as DNA: TGTGCCAGCAGCTCGCCGGGGTCTACCTACGAGCAGTACTTC. Residues: CASSSPGSTYEQYF.

The J gene is TRBJ1-3, the V gene TRBV30; perhaps TRBD1 as D (6 bases). The CDR3 contains 13 residues. The germline V and J ends were trimmed by 2 bases and 4 bases, with 9 bases remaining between them. Germline CDR1 GTSNPN, CDR2 SVGIG (reference sequence). The CDR3 sequence: CAWSPDRGNTIYF. The CDR3 region has the DNA TGTGCCTGGAGTCCGGACAGAGGAAACACCATATATTTT. The full variable domain, with the rest looked up from reference TRBV30 and TRBJ1-3, is SQTIHQWPATLVQPVGSPLSLECTVEGTSNPNLYWYRQAAGRGLQLLFYSVGIGQISSEVPQNLSASRPQDRQFILSSKKLLLSDSGFYLCAWSPDRGNTIYFGEGSWLTVV.

The rearrangement joins TRBV4-2 to TRBJ2-1, with 9 positions matching TRBD2. The CDR3 consists of 16 residues. Germline V lookup: CDR1 LGHNA, CDR2 YNFKEQ. Trimming cost V 1 base and J 8 bases; bases outside gene matches: 9. DNA for the CDR3: TGTGCCAGCAGCCAAGTCGGCGGGAGGGCCGACGATGAGCAGTTCTTC. This encodes CASSQVGGRADDEQFF.

The rearrangement uses TRBV4-2 and TRBJ1-1, with TRBD1 matching over 8 bases. J was trimmed by 6 bases and V by 0 bases; bases with no gene match: 9. Germline CDR1 is LGHNA and CDR2 is YNFKEQ. The CDR3 length is 16 residues. CDR3 in amino acids: CASSQDGGRGQSEAFF. CDR3 coding DNA: TGTGCCAGCAGCCAAGATGGGGGCAGGGGGCAGTCTGAAGCTTTCTTT.

This rearrangement joins TRBV9 to TRBJ2-1, with 11 positions matching TRBD2. Germline values: CDR1 SGDLS, CDR2 YYNGEE. The CDR3 covers 14 residues. V was clipped by 4 bases and J by 10 bases; unmatched bases: 7. CDR3 loop: CASSPRLAGWEQFF. CDR3 DNA sequence: TGTGCCAGCAGCCCTCGACTAGCGGGGTGGGAGCAGTTCTTC.

This clone was detected only once. The chain carries TRBV7-2 and TRBJ1-1; D gene unclear. Deletions cut 5 bases from V and 3 bases from J, with 13 bases between. The germline V gene encodes CDR1 SGHTA and CDR2 FQGNSA. The CDR3 sequence is 14 residues long. The CDR3, as DNA: TGTGCCAGCAGCCTCATGGGCACGGACACTGAAGCTTTCTTT. Encoded protein: CASSLMGTDTEAFF.

The rearrangement joins TRBV6-5 to TRBJ2-7; D is perhaps TRBD2 (5 bases). From germline, CDR1 is MNHEY and CDR2 SVGAGI. The CDR3 has 14 residues. Trimming removed 4 bases from V and 5 bases from J, with 15 bases in between. CDR3 in amino acids: CASSLTRVRNEQYF. The CDR3 DNA follows: TGTGCCAGCAGTTTAACTAGAGTCCGAAACGAGCAGTACTTC.

V usage is TRBV15 and J usage is TRBJ1-4; no clear D gene. The CDR3 has 12 amino acids. The germline V gene encodes CDR1 LNHNV and CDR2 YYDKDF (reference sequence). V shed 1 base and J shed 10 bases, with 7 bases lying between them. The CDR3 sequence: CATSRAEGKLFF. In DNA, the CDR3 is TGTGCCACCAGCAGAGCCGAGGGAAAACTGTTTTTT.

This clone appeared a single time. The rearrangement links TRBV6-5 to TRBJ1-2; D is perhaps TRBD1 (6 bases). The V gene's germline CDR1 is MNHEY and CDR2 SVGAGI. V was clipped by 4 bases and J by 7 bases, with 16 bases between them. The CDR3 is made up of 14 amino acids. CDR3 protein: CASSLQGGAGGYTF. The CDR3, as DNA: TGTGCCAGCAGTTTACAGGGTGGAGCTGGTGGCTACACCTTC.

This chain connects TRBV7-9 to TRBJ2-4, with D perhaps matching TRBD1 (5 bases). The length of the CDR3 is 16 residues. Trimming stripped 2 bases from V and 1 base from J, with 12 bases between. Germline values: CDR1 SEHNR, CDR2 FQNEAQ (reference sequence). The CDR3 spells CASSLSWGQAKNIQYF. CDR3 DNA: TGTGCCAGCAGCTTATCATGGGGCCAGGCCAAAAACATTCAGTACTTC.

This clone appeared many times. The CDR3 loop reads CAWRPEGSYNSPLHF. For the CDR3, the DNA is TGTGCCTGGAGACCAGAGGGCTCCTATAATTCACCCCTCCACTTT. This chain links TRBV30 with TRBJ1-6, with no clear D. Trimming removed 3 bases from V and 0 bases from J, with 9 bases in between. Germline V CDR1 and CDR2: GTSNPN, SVGIG (reference sequence). The CDR3 extends over 15 amino acids.

This chain joins TRBV28 and TRBJ2-3, with 12 positions matching TRBD2. CDR1 is MDHEN and CDR2 is SYDVKM in the germline V gene. There are 15 residues in the CDR3. Germline trimming cut 6 bases from V and 6 bases from J; bases unmatched to any gene: 7. The CDR3 sequence: CASSPGTSGSDTQYF. As DNA, the CDR3 is TGTGCCAGCAGCCCCGGGACTAGCGGGTCGGATACGCAGTATTTT. Filled out from reference TRBV28 and TRBJ2-3, the complete variable domain reads DVKVTQSSRYLVKRTGEKVFLECVQDMDHENMFWYRQDPGLGLRLIYFSYDVKMKEKGDIPEGYSVSREKKERFSLILESASTNQTSMYLCASSPGTSGSDTQYFGPGTRLTVL.

The chain combines TRBV7-8 with TRBJ1-1, with 7 bases that match TRBD1. The CDR3 is 15 residues long. Germline loops: CDR1 SGHVS, CDR2 FQNEAQ. With V trimmed by 2 bases and J by 0 bases, 3 bases remained unmatched. The CDR3 nucleotides read TGTGCCAGCAGCTTATTCGGACAGGTGAACACTGAAGCTTTCTTT. It encodes CASSLFGQVNTEAFF.

In its sample, this clone was seen a few times. This chain connects TRBV6-5 to TRBJ2-1; perhaps TRBD2 as D (7 bases). Germline-derived CDR1 and CDR2 are MNHEY and SVGAGI. The CDR3 totals 15 residues. V was trimmed by 2 bases and J by 8 bases, leaving 16 bases between them. The CDR3 DNA is TGTGCCAGCAGTTACCTCATAGGGGGGGGCGATGAGCAGTTCTTC. Protein product: CASSYLIGGGDEQFF.

The chain employs TRBV28 and TRBJ2-3; D is perhaps TRBD2 (6 bases). Trimming stripped 6 bases from V and 8 bases from J, with 24 bases between. Germline values: CDR1 MDHEN, CDR2 SYDVKM. The CDR3 contains 16 residues. CDR3 bases: TGTGCCAGCAGCGCTATAGCGGACCCGTGGGGAAGTACGCAGTATTTT. Translated, it gives CASSAIADPWGSTQYF.

The chain links TRBV28 to TRBJ1-1; 9 nucleotides align to TRBD1. Germline CDR1 reads MDHEN; CDR2 reads SYDVKM. The CDR3 totals 14 residues. The ends lost 5 bases at V and 11 bases at J; junction bases unmatched: 12. The CDR3, as DNA: TGTGCCAGCAGTATTGTACAGGGGGCGCGGTTCGCTTTCTTT. Translation: CASSIVQGARFAFF.

The V gene is TRBV9, the J gene TRBJ2-1; 9 positions match TRBD2. The J segment lost 9 bases and the V segment lost 4 bases, leaving 14 bases of the junction unmatched. Germline CDR1 and CDR2: SGDLS and YYNGEE. There are 16 residues in the CDR3. The DNA of the CDR3 is TGTGCCAGCAGCACAAGGGCGGCGGGAGGGCTTGGTGAGCAGTTCTTC. This translates into CASSTRAAGGLGEQFF.